The 25 T cell receptor beta chains listed next were all sequenced from one sample in a study of blood T cell repertoires in COVID-19. TCRdb keeps only in-frame clones here, not all; method: immunoSEQ multiplex PCR. This table holds 140,000 or so clones, more than 75% found once. Sequenced material: peripheral blood. These receptors were collected from a man aged 60 to 75 with acute or convalescent COVID-19.

The sample holds one count of this clone. The chain combines TRBV15 with TRBJ1-4; possible D gene TRBD1, 5 bases. The CDR3 extends over 15 amino acids. CDR1 LNHNV and CDR2 YYDKDF come from the germline V gene (reference sequence). Trimming stripped 1 base from V and 7 bases from J, with 13 bases between. CDR3 sequence: CATSRGEGRPEKLFF. In nucleotides, the CDR3 is TGTGCCACCAGCAGAGGGGAGGGGCGTCCTGAAAAACTGTTTTTT.

The gene calls are TRBV30 and TRBJ2-5; 7 bases agree with TRBD1. Germline CDR1 GTSNPN, CDR2 SVGIG (reference sequence). There are 13 residues in the CDR3. V gave up 8 bases and J gave up 2 bases; unmatched junction bases: 8. This chain's CDR3 is CATNRGRQETQYF. As DNA, the CDR3 is TGTGCCACCAACAGGGGAAGGCAAGAGACCCAGTACTTC.

Only a few counts were recorded for this clone. J is TRBJ2-7 and V is TRBV30; a possible D gene is TRBD2 (6 bases). The CDR3 is 13 residues long. Germline values: CDR1 GTSNPN, CDR2 SVGIG (reference sequence). The CDR3 region is CAFLRGGNYEQYF. For the CDR3, the DNA is TGTGCTTTCTTGCGGGGCGGAAACTACGAGCAGTACTTC. The entire variable domain, with the rest obtained from reference TRBV30 and TRBJ2-7, is as follows: SQTIHQWPATLVQPVGSPLSLECTVEGTSNPNLYWYRQAAGRGLQLLFYSVGIGQISSEVPQNLSASRPQDRQFILSSKKLLLSDSGFYLCAFLRGGNYEQYFGPGTRLTVT.

The chain joins TRBV7-9 to TRBJ1-4; tentative D call: TRBD1 (6 bases). The CDR3 has 13 amino acids. Germline CDR1 and CDR2: SEHNR and FQNEAQ (reference sequence). V was trimmed by 1 base and J by 16 bases, leaving 16 bases between them. The CDR3 region has the DNA TGTGCCAGCAGCTTAGACCTTGGCAGGGGAGAGTTTTTT. Protein: CASSLDLGRGEFF.

The table lists this clone with a count of one. The chain uses TRBV29-1 and TRBJ2-1, with 11 bases matching TRBD2. The V gene end was trimmed by 1 base and the J gene end by 3 bases; junction bases not matched to a gene: 2. This CDR3 has 15 amino acids. Germline V gene data show CDR1 as SQVTM and CDR2 as ANQGSEA. The DNA for the CDR3 is TGCAGCGTTGAAGGGACTAGCGGGTTCTACAATGAGCAGTTCTTC. Protein sequence: CSVEGTSGFYNEQFF.

The rearrangement joins TRBV5-1 to TRBJ2-1; 7 bases are a match to TRBD2. The CDR3 has 12 residues. Germline V gene lookup returns CDR1 SGHRS and CDR2 YFSETQ. V lost 2 bases and J lost 8; bases outside the gene matches: 1. In DNA form, the CDR3 reads TGCGCCAGCAGCTTACGGGGGGATGAGCAGTTCTTC. Its protein product is CASSLRGDEQFF.

The rearrangement joins TRBV2 to TRBJ2-7; D is possibly TRBD2 (5 bases). V was cut by 2 bases and J by 3 bases, with 14 bases left in between. Germline V gene lookup returns CDR1 SNHLY and CDR2 FYNNEI. The CDR3 covers 15 residues. The CDR3 loop reads CASSEKPYRDYEQYF. CDR3 nucleotide sequence: TGTGCCAGCAGTGAAAAGCCGTATCGGGACTACGAGCAGTACTTC.

V is TRBV19 and J is TRBJ1-1; unclear D gene. The CDR3 loop spans 13 amino acids. Trimming removed 4 bases from V and 7 bases from J, with 13 bases in between. The germline CDR1 and CDR2 sequences are LNHDA and SQIVND (reference sequence). CDR3 DNA sequence: TGTGCCAGTAGTACACAAGGAGCTTATGAAGCTTTCTTT. Residues: CASSTQGAYEAFF. Full variable domain (rest looked up from reference TRBV19 and TRBJ1-1): DGGITQSPKYLFRKEGQNVTLSCEQNLNHDAMYWYRQDPGQGLRLIYYSQIVNDFQKGDIAEGYSVSREKKESFPLTVTSAQKNPTAFYLCASSTQGAYEAFFGQGTRLTVV.

The rearrangement links TRBV11-2 to TRBJ2-7; 9 nucleotides align to TRBD2. CDR1 is SGHAT, CDR2 FQNNGV, per germline. The J segment lost 3 bases and the V segment lost 3 bases, leaving 6 bases of the junction unmatched. This CDR3 has 15 residues. The CDR3 DNA reads TGTGCCAGCAGCTTTGGCCTAGCGGGGAGCTACGAGCAGTACTTC. Translating gives CASSFGLAGSYEQYF.

The chain carries TRBV7-9 and TRBJ1-2; D remains ambiguous. The CDR3 spans 13 residues. Between the trimmed V and J ends, which lost 3 bases and 2 bases, there was a span of 7 bases. Germline CDR1 is SEHNR and CDR2 is FQNEAQ (reference sequence). CDR3 nucleotides: TGTGCCAGCAGCTTGCGGGGAAACTATGGCTACACCTTC. This codes for CASSLRGNYGYTF.

This clone was observed once. This chain uses TRBV21-1 with TRBJ1-2; TRBD1, the table's D call, lacks a check against the DNA. TRBV21-1 is labeled a pseudogene. The CDR3 has 16 residues. In DNA, the CDR3 is TGTGCCAGCAGCAAAAGGGGCAAAGAGGAAAACTATGGCTACACCTTC. Protein sequence: CASSKRGKEENYGYTF.

A few counts support this clone. The chain carries TRBV7-2 and TRBJ2-7, with unresolved D. The germline V and J ends were trimmed by 1 base and 1 base, with 11 bases remaining between them. Germline V gene lookup returns CDR1 SGHTA and CDR2 FQGNSA. This CDR3 contains 15 residues. The CDR3 nucleotides are TGTGCCAGCAGCTTAGGCATTAGTCTTTCCTACGAGCAGTACTTC. It specifies CASSLGISLSYEQYF.

The chain has TRBV6-6 and TRBJ2-7; tentatively, D is TRBD1 (6 bases). CDR3 length equals 15 residues. The V end was cut by 2 bases, the J end by 4 bases, with 15 bases between. Germline CDR1 and CDR2: MNHNY and SVGAGI (reference sequence). CDR3 residues: CASSYATPQGYEQYF. The DNA of the CDR3 is TGTGCCAGCAGTTACGCTACACCACAGGGATACGAGCAGTACTTC.

The chain joins TRBV18 to TRBJ1-1; TRBD1 matches 7 bases. The CDR3 has 13 amino acids. Germline V gene sequence: CDR1 KGHSH, CDR2 LQKENI. V lost 4 bases to trimming and J lost 1 base; unmatched junction nucleotides: 0. The CDR3 DNA reads TGTGCCAGCTCACGGGACAGGAACACTGAAGCTTTCTTT. Translating gives CASSRDRNTEAFF.

The CDR3 DNA is TGTGCCAGCAGGGATACGACGGGTTCTCCCTACGAGCAGTACTTC. It encodes CASRDTTGSPYEQYF. The chain joins TRBV2 to TRBJ2-7; D ambiguous. Germline lookup yields CDR1 SNHLY and CDR2 FYNNEI. The CDR3 length is 15 residues. V lost 6 bases, J lost 2 bases, and 17 bases lay in between. Together with reference TRBV2 and TRBJ2-7, the CDR3 gives the full variable domain: EPEVTQTPSHQVTQMGQEVILRCVPISNHLYFYWYRQILGQKVEFLVSFYNNEISEKSEIFDDQFSVERPDGSNFTLKIRSTKLEDSAMYFCASRDTTGSPYEQYFGPGTRLTVT.

The chain recombines TRBV27 with TRBJ2-2, with TRBD2 matching 9 bases. This CDR3 contains 18 residues. The germline CDR1 and CDR2 sequences are MNHEY and SMNVEV (reference sequence). J was trimmed by 5 bases and V by 3 bases; bases with no gene match: 13. This chain's CDR3 is CASSFRTSARGGTGELFF. In nucleotides, the CDR3 is TGTGCCAGCAGTTTTAGGACTAGCGCCAGAGGGGGGACCGGGGAGCTGTTTTTT.

This clone came up a few times. The chain is built from TRBV5-4 and TRBJ2-3; 8 nucleotides match TRBD2. CDR1 and CDR2 (germline): SGHNT, YYREEE (reference sequence). This CDR3 is built from 14 residues. V lost 4 bases to trimming and J lost 1 base; unmatched junction nucleotides: 2. This CDR3 is CASSATSGTDTQYF. DNA of the CDR3: TGTGCCAGCAGCGCGACTAGCGGCACAGATACGCAGTATTTT.

CDR3 coding DNA: TGCAGCGTTGATTGGATAGAGAGGTCGAACAATGAGCAGTTCTTC. Its protein product is CSVDWIERSNNEQFF. The chain uses TRBV29-1 and TRBJ2-1; D not resolved. The CDR3 runs to 15 residues. V was pared by 3 bases and J by 5 bases, with 17 bases between. CDR1 and CDR2 (germline): SQVTM, ANQGSEA.

This clone was counted between two and nine times. The V call is TRBV2, the J call TRBJ1-3; TRBD1 might be the D (5 bases). This CDR3 comprises 14 residues. Germline-derived CDR1 and CDR2 are SNHLY and FYNNEI. The V end was cut by 3 bases, the J end by 2 bases, with 8 bases between. The DNA of the CDR3 is TGTGCCAGCAGTGATTGGGGGGCTGGAAACACCATATATTTT. Residues: CASSDWGAGNTIYF.

This chain connects TRBV6-5 to TRBJ1-3, with no clear D. Germline CDR1 reads MNHEY; CDR2 reads SVGAGI. The CDR3 extends over 12 amino acids. Trimming shortened V by 10 bases and J by 0 bases, and 7 bases separated the two germline ends. CDR3: CATASSGNTIYF. Written as DNA, the CDR3 is TGTGCCACCGCGAGCTCTGGAAACACCATATATTTT.

The chain has TRBV12-3 or TRBV12-4 and TRBJ1-1; D remains ambiguous. V lost 6 bases, J lost 1 base, and 9 bases lay in between. CDR3 size: 13 residues. CDR3 loop: CASSPGWNTEAFF. CDR3 DNA: TGTGCCAGCAGCCCCGGGTGGAACACTGAAGCTTTCTTT.

This CDR3 reads CASMGGQTTDTQYF. The CDR3 region has the DNA TGTGCCAGCATGGGGGGACAGACCACAGATACGCAGTATTTT. The rearrangement joins TRBV9 to TRBJ2-3; perhaps TRBD1 as D (7 bases). Germline CDR1 reads SGDLS; CDR2 reads YYNGEE. V lost 6 bases and J lost 2, with 13 bases in between. The CDR3 sequence is 14 residues long.

V usage is TRBV19 and J usage is TRBJ2-2; D is possibly TRBD2 (6 bases). V was clipped by 0 bases and J by 1 base, with 9 bases between them. Germline loops: CDR1 LNHDA, CDR2 SQIVND (reference sequence). There are 16 residues in the CDR3. The CDR3 loop reads CASSIDRLGNTGELFF. CDR3 coding DNA: TGTGCCAGTAGTATAGACCGACTAGGGAACACCGGGGAGCTGTTTTTT.

This chain uses TRBV4-2 with TRBJ2-6; D possibly corresponds to TRBD1 (5 bases). Germline V gene data show CDR1 as LGHNA and CDR2 as YNFKEQ. The CDR3 runs 16 residues. V was clipped by 5 bases and J by 3 bases, with 14 bases between them. The chain's CDR3 is CASSEVRVYGANVLTF. The CDR3 DNA reads as TGTGCCAGCAGCGAAGTCAGGGTGTATGGGGCCAACGTCCTGACTTTC.

A single count supports this clone. The chain recombines TRBV4-1 with TRBJ1-4, with D perhaps matching TRBD1 (6 bases). This CDR3 comprises 15 residues. Germline V gives CDR1 MGHRA, CDR2 YSYEKL. The V end lost 3 bases, the J end lost 7 bases, and 15 bases lay between the germline ends. The CDR3 sequence is CASSHRQGGGEKLFF. CDR3 sequence (DNA): TGCGCCAGCAGCCACCGACAAGGGGGGGGTGAAAAACTGTTTTTT.